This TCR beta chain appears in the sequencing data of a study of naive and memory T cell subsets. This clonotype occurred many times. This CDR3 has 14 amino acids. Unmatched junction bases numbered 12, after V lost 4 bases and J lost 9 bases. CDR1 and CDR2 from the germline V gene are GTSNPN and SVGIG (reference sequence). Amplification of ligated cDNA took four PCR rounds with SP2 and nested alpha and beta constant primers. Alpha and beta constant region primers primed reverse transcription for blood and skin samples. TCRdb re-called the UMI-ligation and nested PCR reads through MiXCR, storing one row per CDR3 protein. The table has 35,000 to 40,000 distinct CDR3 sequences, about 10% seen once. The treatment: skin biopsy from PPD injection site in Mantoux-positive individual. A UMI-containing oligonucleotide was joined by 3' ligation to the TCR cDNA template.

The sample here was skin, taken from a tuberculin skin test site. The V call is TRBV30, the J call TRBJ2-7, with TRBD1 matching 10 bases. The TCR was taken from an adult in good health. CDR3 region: CAWTRDRGLRGQYF. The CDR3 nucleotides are TGTGCCTGGACCCGGGACAGGGGATTACGGGGGCAGTACTTC. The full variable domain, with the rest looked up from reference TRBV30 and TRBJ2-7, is SQTIHQWPATLVQPVGSPLSLECTVEGTSNPNLYWYRQAAGRGLQLLFYSVGIGQISSEVPQNLSASRPQDRQFILSSKKLLLSDSGFYLCAWTRDRGLRGQYFGPGTRLTVT.